Following are 3 T cell receptor beta chains from one sample sequenced in a study of monozygotic twins with inflammatory bowel disease. TCRdb re-called the 5' RACE reads and shows each CDR3 protein once, DNA omitted. In all, the sample yields about 160,000 distinct CDR3 sequences. Sequenced input: blood. The receptors here all came from a human donor with ulcerative colitis or Crohn's disease, or a healthy co-twin of an affected twin (not recorded which).

CDR3 loop: CASRHILAQPGQSTDTQYF. The gene calls are TRBV28 and TRBJ2-3; there is no DNA to check the TCRdb D call of TRBD1. In germline, CDR1 is MDHEN, CDR2 SYDVKM. CDR3 size: 19 residues.

The chain has TRBV6-5 and TRBJ1-5; the D call from TCRdb, TRBD1, cannot be confirmed without DNA. This CDR3 is built from 14 residues. The germline V gene encodes CDR1 MNHEY and CDR2 SVGAGI. CDR3 amino acids: CASSYSTGGQPQHF.

This chain links TRBV5-1 with TRBJ2-7; TCRdb lists TRBD2, though no DNA is available to test this call. CDR1 SGHRS and CDR2 YFSETQ come from the germline V gene. This CDR3 comprises 16 residues. CDR3 sequence: CASSLGTSGRGNEQYF.